The entry that follows covers one T cell receptor (beta chain) sequence. Its antigen is currently not known. The record has no base qualities; no much larger clone is one base away. These data come from a study of CD8 T cells in ankylosing spondylitis (dated by TCRdb to 2017 to 2019). In the study overall: The study set out to find disease-linked TCR variants by profiling T cell receptor beta repertoires in ankylosing spondylitis patients and healthy donors. The full study cohort comprised 25 or so ankylosing spondylitis patients and over a hundred healthy donors. Peripheral blood samples were taken, and synovial fluid was additionally collected from ankylosing spondylitis patients. Points the paper makes about the study in general: According to the report, matched synovial fluid samples from ankylosing spondylitis patients were significantly enriched for the disease-linked clones. The disease-linked clones showed a CD8+ phenotype and occurred at relatively low frequencies in peripheral blood. Some TCR beta motif variants had previously been reported in synovial fluid and blood of reactive arthritis patients, which suggested common disease-initiation mechanisms. A TCR beta motif made up of several highly homologous amino acid variants appeared to be characteristic of blood from ankylosing spondylitis patients.

For sequencing, an Illumina HiSeq 2500 was employed. Quantitative 5'-RACE with molecular barcodes was used to prepare TCR beta libraries. The study's own analysis went as follows. A new computational method based on a probabilistic model of VDJ rearrangement was used to identify disease-linked TCR variants. TCRdb reran the public reads through fastp at Q25 and MiXCR, keeping productive beta chains. All rows with the same CDR3 protein become a single entry with the most common DNA and genes. These V and J calls originate from TCRdb's pipeline instead of the authors' own analysis. This sample comprises 100,000 to 150,000 distinct CDR3 sequences, roughly 9% of them detected only once. The ten largest clones capture 2.5% to 4% of the sample. The germline V gene (reference sequence) supplies CDR1 SEHNR and CDR2 FQNEAQ. V is clipped by 3 bases and J by 1 base, and the sequence between their germline boundaries is 11 bases long. The CDR3 sequence holds 15 residues, the cysteine and phenylalanine included. Only the CDR3 DNA stays, 45 bases, in frame from base 1.

Recombination connected TRBV7-9 to TRBJ2-3; the D gene identity is not certain. This receptor was taken from a male donor with ankylosing spondylitis or in good health (not recorded which). The sample was blood, either unsorted or a sorted T cell fraction (not recorded which). The bases are TGTGCCAGCAGCTTGCAGCGCACGGGCACAGATACGCAGTATTTT. It specifies CASSLQRTGTDTQYF.